These 31 T cell receptor beta chains share one sample of origin, sequenced in a study of CD8+CD57+ T cells in acquired aplastic anemia. TCR beta VDJ and CDR3 profiling used genomic DNA as template. One entry per CDR3 protein results from TCRdb running MiXCR on the reads. Here the sample spans roughly 160,000 distinct CDR3 sequences, around 60% being singletons. Source material: sorted CD4+, CD8+, or CD8+CD57+ T cells (not recorded which) from PBMCs. These receptors were obtained from a human donor in good health.

The chain employs TRBV4-1 and TRBJ1-5; D call uncertain. The CDR3 runs 15 residues. V lost 0 bases to trimming and J lost 4 bases, with 10 bases between them. Germline assignment: CDR1 MGHRA and CDR2 YSYEKL. As DNA, the CDR3 is TGCGCCAGCAGCCAAGATGGCCAGTCGAATCAGCCCCAGCATTTT. This gives the protein CASSQDGQSNQPQHF.

This clonotype was picked up a small number of times. The CDR3 reads CASSPRTDQETQYF. The CDR3, as DNA: TGTGCCAGCAGCCCACGGACGGATCAAGAGACCCAGTACTTC. The chain is built from TRBV9 and TRBJ2-5, with no clear D. The CDR3 loop spans 14 amino acids. The germline gives CDR1 SGDLS, CDR2 YYNGEE. V was pared by 4 bases and J by 2 bases, with 12 bases between.

The CDR3 loop is CSARGLGGETQYF. CDR3 nucleotides: TGCAGTGCTAGAGGCCTTGGGGGGGAGACCCAGTACTTC. The chain has TRBV20-1 and TRBJ2-5, with TRBD2 as a possible D gene (6 bases). Per the germline V gene, CDR1 is DFQATT and CDR2 is SNEGSKA (reference sequence). CDR3 length: 13 residues. V was cut by 1 base and J by 5 bases, with 11 bases left in between.

This clonotype was found many times. The chain couples TRBV5-1 to TRBJ2-3, with TRBD2 matching 14 bases. V shed 5 bases, J shed 4 bases, and the junction held 3 bases outside the gene matches. CDR3 length: 15 residues. In germline, CDR1 is SGHRS, CDR2 YFSETQ. The CDR3: CASRGLAGEADTQYF. CDR3 DNA sequence: TGCGCCAGCAGGGGACTAGCGGGAGAGGCAGATACGCAGTATTTT.

The CDR3 reads CASSLGQGARNEQFF. CDR3 in DNA: TGTGCCAGCAGCTTAGGACAGGGGGCGCGCAATGAGCAGTTCTTC. The V gene is TRBV7-9, the J gene TRBJ2-1; TRBD1 aligns across 10 bases. Germline V gene data show CDR1 as SEHNR and CDR2 as FQNEAQ (reference sequence). The CDR3 is 15 residues long. The J segment lost 6 bases and the V segment lost 1 base, leaving 3 bases of the junction unmatched.

This clonotype was seen ten or more times. The V call is TRBV29-1, the J call TRBJ2-3; TRBD1 matches at 8 bases. Germline trimming cut 0 bases from V and 2 bases from J; bases unmatched to any gene: 7. The CDR3 consists of 16 residues. The germline CDR1 and CDR2 sequences are SQVTM and ANQGSEA. The CDR3 nucleotides read TGCAGCGTTGAAGATAGTGAGGGACAGGACACAGATACGCAGTATTTT. It specifies CSVEDSEGQDTDTQYF.

The genes are TRBV13 and TRBJ1-3; D possibly corresponds to TRBD1 (5 bases). Trimming left V 4 bases short and J 0 bases short, with 10 bases between. Germline V CDR1 and CDR2: PRHDT, FYEKMQ (reference sequence). This CDR3 is built from 15 residues. This CDR3 reads CASSSGTYSGNTIYF. In DNA form, the CDR3 reads TGTGCCAGCAGCTCCGGGACCTACTCTGGAAACACCATATATTTT.

The rearrangement joins TRBV9 to TRBJ2-5, with TRBD2 as a possible D gene (6 bases). V was cut by 4 bases and J by 5 bases, with 15 bases left in between. There are 14 residues in the CDR3. Germline CDR1 and CDR2: SGDLS and YYNGEE. The CDR3 sequence: CASSPSGGWETQYF. As DNA, the CDR3 is TGTGCCAGCAGCCCATCCGGGGGATGGGAGACCCAGTACTTC.

This clonotype was detected many times. V usage is TRBV6-1 and J usage is TRBJ2-7; D is perhaps TRBD1 (5 bases). The CDR3 covers 15 residues. Between the trimmed V and J ends, which lost 7 bases and 0 bases, there was a span of 16 bases. CDR1 and CDR2 from the germline V gene are MNHNS and SASEGT. CDR3 bases: TGTGCCAGCACCGAGGACATATCACCCTCCTACGAGCAGTACTTC. It translates to CASTEDISPSYEQYF.

This chain connects TRBV7-8 to TRBJ2-7; D tentatively fits TRBD1 or TRBD2 (5 bases each). The V end was cut by 5 bases, the J end by 0 bases, with 14 bases between. The length of the CDR3 is 15 residues. CDR1 and CDR2 from the germline V gene are SGHVS and FQNEAQ. CDR3 sequence (DNA): TGTGCCAGCAGCCCCGGGACCTCGAGCTCCTACGAGCAGTACTTC. It specifies CASSPGTSSSYEQYF.

This clonotype has just a few counts. The V and J genes are TRBV5-8 and TRBJ2-5; D is perhaps TRBD1 (6 bases). CDR3 length: 16 amino acids. Per the germline V gene, CDR1 is SGHTS and CDR2 is YDEGEE. Trimming shortened V by 0 bases and J by 1 base, and 13 bases separated the two germline ends. CDR3 in amino acids: CASSLVGRQAQETQYF. The CDR3 DNA sequence: TGTGCCAGCAGCTTGGTGGGACGACAGGCCCAAGAGACCCAGTACTTC.

The genes are TRBV14 and TRBJ1-2; D is unresolved. From germline, CDR1 is SGHDN and CDR2 FVKESK. This CDR3 has 13 amino acids. V dropped 1 base and J dropped 8 bases, with 11 bases sitting between them. CDR3 sequence reads: CASSQGSGRGYTF. The CDR3 DNA reads TGTGCCAGCAGCCAAGGTAGCGGGAGGGGCTACACCTTC.

This clonotype has at least ten counts. The chain carries TRBV5-1 and TRBJ2-7; D may be TRBD1 (6 bases). The CDR3 loop spans 17 amino acids. V gave up 0 bases and J gave up 2 bases, with 18 bases separating them. CDR1 is SGHRS and CDR2 is YFSETQ in the germline V gene. For the CDR3, the DNA is TGCGCCAGCAGCTTGGAATGGACAGACTTTCCAACCTACGAGCAGTACTTC. Its translation: CASSLEWTDFPTYEQYF.

This clonotype was counted between two and nine times. The chain links TRBV11-2 to TRBJ1-2; D is unclear. CDR3 length equals 13 residues. Germline loops: CDR1 SGHAT, CDR2 FQNNGV. The ends were cut back, 3 bases at V and 7 bases at J, with 12 bases in the middle. The CDR3 spells CASSLDGLRGYTF. The CDR3 DNA follows: TGTGCCAGCAGCTTGGACGGTCTTCGTGGCTACACCTTC.

This clonotype was counted only a few times. V is TRBV3-1 and J is TRBJ2-2; D is perhaps TRBD2 (5 bases). Germline-derived CDR1 and CDR2 are LGHDT and YNNKEL (reference sequence). This CDR3 contains 17 residues. V was shortened by 0 bases and J by 7 bases, with 18 bases between the two germline ends. CDR3 amino acids: CASSQDSDLEGIGELFF. For the CDR3, the DNA is TGTGCCAGCAGCCAAGATTCGGACTTAGAGGGAATCGGGGAGCTGTTTTTT.

This clonotype has a handful of counts. This sequence joins TRBV10-3 and TRBJ2-3; a weak D match, TRBD2 (5 bases). This CDR3 contains 13 residues. CDR1 is ENHRY and CDR2 is SYGVKD in the germline V gene. Trimming took off 5 bases at V and 10 bases at J, with 16 bases between the two ends. CDR3 amino acids: CAISTRERDAQYF. The CDR3 nucleotides read TGTGCCATCAGTACTAGAGAAAGGGATGCGCAGTATTTT.

The table lists this clonotype with many counts. CDR3 coding DNA: TGTGCCAGCTCCGGGACGTCTAGCACAGATACGCAGTATTTT. This encodes CASSGTSSTDTQYF. The chain carries TRBV11-3 and TRBJ2-3; D is perhaps TRBD1 or TRBD2 (5 bases each). From germline, CDR1 is SGHNT and CDR2 YENEEA. V lost 8 bases, J lost 0 bases, and 12 bases lay in between. This CDR3 spans 14 amino acids.

The CDR3 DNA reads as TGTGCCAGCAGAAAAAGGACAGCCTCTGGAAACACCATATATTTT. Its protein is CASRKRTASGNTIYF. The rearrangement uses TRBV2 and TRBJ1-3; a weak D match, TRBD1 (6 bases). This CDR3 region has 15 residues. V lost 6 bases and J lost 0, with 12 bases in between. Germline loops: CDR1 SNHLY, CDR2 FYNNEI.

The sample holds a few counts of this clonotype. The chain links TRBV6-5 to TRBJ1-6; the D gene is possibly TRBD1 (6 bases). CDR1 and CDR2 from the germline V gene are MNHEY and SVGAGI. With 6 bases removed from V and 8 bases from J, the gap between germline ends came to 11 bases. The CDR3 has 13 amino acids. CDR3 DNA: TGTGCCAGCAGCCACAGGGAGTATTCACCCCTCCACTTT. This codes for CASSHREYSPLHF.

The rearrangement joins TRBV7-9 to TRBJ1-1, with D tentatively TRBD1 (5 bases). V lost 5 bases and J lost 0, with 10 bases in between. The CDR3 extends over 14 amino acids. The germline V gene encodes CDR1 SEHNR and CDR2 FQNEAQ (reference sequence). This CDR3 is CASSGAWVNTEAFF. In DNA, the CDR3 is TGTGCCAGCAGCGGGGCGTGGGTGAACACTGAAGCTTTCTTT. Based on the CDR3 plus reference TRBV7-9 and TRBJ1-1, the full variable domain is DTGVSQNPRHKITKRGQNVTFRCDPISEHNRLYWYRQTLGQGPEFLTYFQNEAQLEKSRLLSDRFSAERPKGSFSTLEIQRTEQGDSAMYLCASSGAWVNTEAFFGQGTRLTVV.

The chain links TRBV9 to TRBJ2-1; 8 bases match TRBD2. The CDR3 is 16 amino acids. V dropped 0 bases and J dropped 7; count of bases not matched to a gene: 9. Germline lookup yields CDR1 SGDLS and CDR2 YYNGEE. CDR3 nucleotides: TGTGCCAGCAGCGTAGATATGGTAGCGGGAAGGAATGAGCAGTTCTTC. Its protein product is CASSVDMVAGRNEQFF.

V gene TRBV11-1 combines with J gene TRBJ2-3, with D unclear. V was clipped by 4 bases and J by 5 bases, with 13 bases between them. Germline CDR1 and CDR2: SGHAT and FQDESV (reference sequence). The CDR3 runs to 14 residues. The chain's CDR3 is CASSSKGFGDTQYF. CDR3 nucleotides: TGTGCCAGCAGCTCCAAGGGATTCGGAGATACGCAGTATTTT.

This clonotype was observed many times. The chain is built from TRBV7-8 and TRBJ2-7; 11 positions match TRBD1. There are 14 residues in the CDR3. V was pared by 4 bases and J by 3 bases, with 2 bases of the junction left unmatched. CDR1 SGHVS and CDR2 FQNEAQ come from the germline V gene. This CDR3 is CASSSGQGGYEQYF. The CDR3 DNA reads TGTGCCAGCAGCTCGGGACAGGGGGGCTACGAGCAGTACTTC. Full variable domain (missing parts from reference TRBV7-8 and TRBJ2-7): GAGVSQSPRYKVAKRGQDVALRCDPISGHVSLFWYQQALGQGPEFLTYFQNEAQLDKSGLPSDRFFAERPEGSVSTLKIQRTQQEDSAVYLCASSSGQGGYEQYFGPGTRLTVT.

The genes are TRBV10-1 and TRBJ1-2; D remains ambiguous. The CDR3 runs 13 residues. With 9 bases removed from V and 8 bases from J, the gap between germline ends came to 19 bases. Germline V gives CDR1 WNHNN, CDR2 SYGVQD (reference sequence). The CDR3 coding sequence is TGCGCCAGTCGGACTAGCGGGAGCTTCGGCTACACCTTC. Protein product: CASRTSGSFGYTF.

The rearrangement joins TRBV20-1 to TRBJ2-5; tentative D call: TRBD1 (6 bases). This CDR3 comprises 15 residues. The V end lost 1 base, the J end lost 0 bases, and 12 bases lay between the germline ends. Germline V gene sequence: CDR1 DFQATT, CDR2 SNEGSKA (reference sequence). CDR3 nucleotides: TGCAGTGCTAGAGGCAGGGGCTGGTACCAAGAGACCCAGTACTTC. Its protein product is CSARGRGWYQETQYF.

The chain is built from TRBV27 and TRBJ2-2; no definite D call. Germline V gene sequence: CDR1 MNHEY, CDR2 SMNVEV (reference sequence). V lost 8 bases and J 2 bases, leaving 6 bases between the germline ends. The CDR3 consists of 12 residues. The CDR3: CASETNTGELFF. In DNA, the CDR3 is TGTGCCAGCGAAACTAACACCGGGGAGCTGTTTTTT.

The chain employs TRBV10-2 and TRBJ1-5; 7 bases line up with TRBD1. The V gene's germline CDR1 is WSHSY and CDR2 SAAADI. The CDR3 totals 14 residues. With 6 bases clipped from V and 3 bases from J, the junction kept 5 bases outside the gene matches. CDR3 sequence reads: CASSPGQINQPQHF. In DNA, the CDR3 is TGCGCCAGCAGCCCGGGACAGATCAATCAGCCCCAGCATTTT.

CDR3 region: CASSLSRGHEQFF. The CDR3 DNA sequence: TGTGCCAGCAGCTTATCCAGGGGTCATGAGCAGTTCTTC. The chain joins TRBV7-2 to TRBJ2-1, with D maybe TRBD1 (6 bases). CDR3 size: 13 residues. The V end lost 2 bases, the J end lost 8 bases, and 10 bases lay between the germline ends. CDR1 and CDR2 from the germline V gene are SGHTA and FQGNSA.

In the case of this clonotype: With a much larger clone just one base away, this may be a read error. This CDR3 fails to terminate in the conserved phenylalanine or tryptophan, so it likely reflects a read error. The chain carries TRBV5-6 and TRBJ1-1; no definite D call. Trimming removed 4 bases from V and 2 bases from J, with 9 bases in between. This CDR3 region has 13 residues. Germline V gene data show CDR1 as SGHDT and CDR2 as YYEEEE. CDR3 residues: CASSPRVNTEAFC. CDR3 in DNA: TGTGCCAGCAGCCCACGGGTTAACACTGAAGCTTTCTGT.

The rearrangement joins TRBV20-1 to TRBJ1-6, with 7 bases identical to TRBD1. Trimming at V came to 2 bases and at J to 5 bases, leaving 6 bases not matched to a gene. The length of the CDR3 is 15 residues. CDR1 is DFQATT, CDR2 SNEGSKA, per germline (reference sequence). CDR3 in amino acids: CSARRDSQDNSPLHF. CDR3 coding DNA: TGCAGTGCTAGAAGGGACAGCCAAGATAATTCACCCCTCCACTTT.

The chain couples TRBV29-1 to TRBJ2-1; 7 positions match TRBD1. The CDR3 totals 13 residues. Germline CDR1 reads SQVTM; CDR2 reads ANQGSEA. V gave up 8 bases and J gave up 3 bases; unmatched junction bases: 7. CDR3 sequence: CSYGTAYYNEQFF. For the CDR3, the DNA is TGCAGCTACGGGACAGCTTACTACAATGAGCAGTTCTTC.